The subject of this entry is one T cell receptor beta chain. The specificity of this receptor is unknown. No per-base quality is available; no much larger clone lies one base away. Libraries were prepared through PCR. Reads for this sample came from an Illumina HiSeq 2500. Molecular barcoding was employed in the preparation of TCR libraries, with unique molecular identifiers being used to normalize TCRbeta repertoire quantification. Through fastp at Q25 and MiXCR, TCRdb rebuilt clones from the public reads, retaining in-frame beta chains. Duplicate CDR3 protein sequences are folded into a single record with the most common DNA and genes. Counted in this sample were around 130,000 distinct CDR3 sequences; about 9.5% of them appeared once. The top ten constitute more than 20% of the sample. The CDR3 spans 17 residues, from the cysteine through the phenylalanine. The retained sequence is limited to the CDR3, 51 bases, with the frame set at the first base. CDR1 and CDR2 are drawn from the germline V gene (reference sequence): DFQATT, SNEGSKA. Cut back by 4 bases and 0 bases, the V and J ends lie 19 bases apart.

The sample comes from a study of T-cell reconstitution after alpha-beta-depleted transplantation in children (dated by TCRdb to about 2016). Background on the whole study: Using TCR repertoire profiling, the study followed T-cell immune reconstitution in a quantitative way in children after TCRalphabeta/CD19-depleted allogeneic hematopoietic cell transplantation. Study-level results and caveats: The frequencies of hyperexpanded clones fell over the following months, and after one year, T-cell counts and TCRbeta diversity were mostly attributed to newly produced T cells. In some patients, high TCRbeta diversity at day 60 was attributed to recipient T cells and intrathymic progenitors that had survived conditioning. The apparently early recovery of alphabetaT-cell counts about two months after transplant reportedly depended on only several hundred rapidly expanded clones that came from non-depleted graft cells.

The treatment or condition label of this sample denotes: allogeneic hematopoietic cell transplantation with graft depleted of TCRalphabeta T cells and CD19 B cells. Transplant recipients were children who received TCRalphabeta/CD19-depleted allogeneic hematopoietic cell grafts. Recombination linked TRBV20-1 to TRBJ2-1; a tentative D call is TRBD1 (6 bases match). Sequences were derived from PBMCs, mostly from graft donor cells, sampled 180 days after TCRalphabeta/CD19-depleted stem cell transplant. The source of this sequence is a girl younger than two who had a stem cell transplant for combined immunodeficiency, so the T cells may come from the graft donor. The nucleotide sequence is given as TGCAGTGCTAACCCAGGGGTAGCGCTCGTCTCCTACAATGAGCAGTTCTTC. This is translated as CSANPGVALVSYNEQFF.